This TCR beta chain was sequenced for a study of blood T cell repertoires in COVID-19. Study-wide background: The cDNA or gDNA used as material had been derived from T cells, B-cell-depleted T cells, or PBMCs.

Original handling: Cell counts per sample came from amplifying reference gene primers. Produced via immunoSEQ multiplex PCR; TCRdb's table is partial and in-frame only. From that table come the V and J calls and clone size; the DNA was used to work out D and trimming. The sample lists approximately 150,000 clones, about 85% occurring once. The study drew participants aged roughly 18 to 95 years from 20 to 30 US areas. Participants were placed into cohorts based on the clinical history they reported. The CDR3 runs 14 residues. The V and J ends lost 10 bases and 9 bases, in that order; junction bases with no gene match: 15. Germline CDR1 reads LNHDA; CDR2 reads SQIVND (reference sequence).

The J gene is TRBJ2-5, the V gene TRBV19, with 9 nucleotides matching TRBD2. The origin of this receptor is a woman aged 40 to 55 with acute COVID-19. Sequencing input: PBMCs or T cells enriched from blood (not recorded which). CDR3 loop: CATAGGPDRVAQYF. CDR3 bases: TGTGCCACAGCGGGAGGCCCAGACCGGGTGGCCCAGTACTTC.